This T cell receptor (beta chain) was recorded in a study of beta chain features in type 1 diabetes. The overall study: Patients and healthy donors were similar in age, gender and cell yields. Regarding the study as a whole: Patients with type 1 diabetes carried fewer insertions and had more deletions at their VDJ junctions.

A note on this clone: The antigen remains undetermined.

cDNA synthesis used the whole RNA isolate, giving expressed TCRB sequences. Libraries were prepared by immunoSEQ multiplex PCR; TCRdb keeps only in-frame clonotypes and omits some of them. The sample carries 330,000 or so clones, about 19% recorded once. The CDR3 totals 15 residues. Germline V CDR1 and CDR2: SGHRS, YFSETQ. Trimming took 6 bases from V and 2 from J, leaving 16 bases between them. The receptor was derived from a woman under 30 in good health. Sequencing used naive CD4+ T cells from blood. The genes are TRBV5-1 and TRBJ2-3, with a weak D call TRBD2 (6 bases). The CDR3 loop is CASNRQGDFTDTQYF. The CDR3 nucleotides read TGCGCCAGCAACCGGCAAGGGGACTTCACAGATACGCAGTATTTT.